These 19 T cell receptor beta chains were sequenced from one sample in a study of CD8+CD57+ T cells in acquired aplastic anemia. TCR beta VDJ and CDR3 profiles were obtained from a genomic DNA template. TCRdb independently ran MiXCR on the reads; one entry per CDR3 protein. Here the sample spans about 190,000 distinct CDR3 sequences, roughly 56% being singletons. The sequenced sample consisted of sorted CD4+, CD8+, or CD8+CD57+ T cells (not recorded which) from PBMCs. Every receptor here comes from a human donor in good health, serving as a control.

A word on this clonotype: A much bigger clone sits one base away, suggesting this may be a read error. The chain couples TRBV6-1 to TRBJ2-6; D is possibly TRBD1 or TRBD2 (5 bases each). Germline V gene lookup returns CDR1 MNHNS and CDR2 SASEGT. This CDR3 has 16 residues. CDR3 residues: CASSADGIAGANILTF. The CDR3 bases are TGTGCCAGCAGCGCCGACGGGATTGCTGGGGCCAACATCCTGACTTTC.

Worth noting for this clonotype: A much larger clonotype is one base distant, so this may be a read error. The chain links TRBV11-2 to TRBJ2-2, with D possibly being TRBD2 (5 bases). The CDR3 length is 12 residues. Germline lookup yields CDR1 SGHAT and CDR2 FQNNGV. Written as DNA, the CDR3 is TGTGCCAGCAGCTATTACACCGGGGAGCCGTTTTTT. It encodes CASSYYTGEPFF.

This sequence joins TRBV20-1 and TRBJ1-2, with TRBD1 matching 10 bases. The CDR3 spans 13 residues. CDR1 DFQATT and CDR2 SNEGSKA come from the germline V gene (reference sequence). V shed 0 bases and J 6 bases; nucleotides not matched to a gene: 1. The DNA for the CDR3 is TGCAGTGCTAGAGAGGGGACAGGGGATGGCTACACCTTC. Residues: CSAREGTGDGYTF.

This CDR3 is CASNAPRTGGNSPLHF. As DNA, the CDR3 is TGTGCCAGCAATGCTCCCCGGACAGGGGGAAATTCACCCCTCCACTTT. The chain is built from TRBV2 and TRBJ1-6, with 10 positions matching TRBD1. The CDR3 has 16 residues. Per germline, CDR1 SNHLY and CDR2 FYNNEI. V shed 7 bases, J shed 7 bases, and the junction held 10 bases outside the gene matches.

A remark on this clonotype: The DNA is left out, because the CDR3 cannot be placed on it with certainty; the CDR3 is given as TCRdb lists it. The rearrangement joins TRBV2 to TRBJ2-7; the DNA was not used to check the table's D call, TRBD1. With termini counted, the CDR3 has 22 amino acids. Germline V gene data show CDR1 as SNHLY and CDR2 as FYNNEI. The chain's CDR3 is CASSFYICSARTGVSSSYEQYF.

This clonotype showed up many times. This chain connects TRBV12-3 or TRBV12-4 to TRBJ2-7; 7 nucleotides align to TRBD1. After removal of 2 bases from V and 4 bases from J, the junction contained 2 bases not matched to a gene. The CDR3 extends over 13 amino acids. Here the CDR3 DNA reads TGTGCCAGCAGTTTAAGACAGGGTTACGAGCAGTACTTC. Protein sequence: CASSLRQGYEQYF.

This clonotype was found a few times. The V gene is TRBV2, the J gene TRBJ2-6; D not certain. Germline-derived CDR1 and CDR2 are SNHLY and FYNNEI. V dropped 4 bases and J dropped 4 bases, with 11 bases sitting between them. The CDR3 runs to 15 residues. CDR3 bases: TGTGCCAGCAGTGTCTGGCGTTCGGGGGCCAACGTCCTGACTTTC. It yields the protein CASSVWRSGANVLTF.

The chain carries TRBV2 and TRBJ1-6, with 8 positions matching TRBD1. This CDR3 spans 14 amino acids. V was clipped by 6 bases and J by 9 bases; unmatched bases: 7. Looked up from germline, CDR1 is SNHLY and CDR2 is FYNNEI. The CDR3: CASSMTGVGSPLHF. The DNA for the CDR3 is TGTGCCAGCAGCATGACAGGGGTTGGTTCACCCCTCCACTTT.

This clonotype was found once. The J gene is TRBJ1-3, the V gene TRBV19; no firm D call. V was trimmed by 3 bases and J by 0 bases, leaving 9 bases between them. Per the germline V gene, CDR1 is LNHDA and CDR2 is SQIVND (reference sequence). The CDR3 is 15 amino acids. CDR3 coding DNA: TGTGCCAGTAGTATCGACTTAAACTCTGGAAACACCATATATTTT. This sequence encodes CASSIDLNSGNTIYF.

This clonotype has a count of ten or more. The genes are TRBV20-1 and TRBJ1-5; D gene uncertain. The V and J ends lost 6 bases and 0 bases respectively, with 6 bases between them. Germline V gives CDR1 DFQATT, CDR2 SNEGSKA (reference sequence). The CDR3 extends over 12 amino acids. CDR3 sequence: CSAEYSNQPQHF. DNA for the CDR3: TGCAGTGCAGAGTATAGCAATCAGCCCCAGCATTTT.

This sequence joins TRBV5-1 and TRBJ2-3; 7 bases align to TRBD2. V shed 8 bases and J 4 bases; nucleotides not matched to a gene: 1. The CDR3 runs to 11 residues. Per the germline V gene, CDR1 is SGHRS and CDR2 is YFSETQ. CDR3 amino acids: CASRGADTQYF. The CDR3 DNA is TGCGCCAGTCGGGGGGCAGATACGCAGTATTTT. The full variable domain, in which reference TRBV5-1 and TRBJ2-3 provide the parts outside the CDR3, is KAGVTQTPRYLIKTRGQQVTLSCSPISGHRSVSWYQQTPGQGLQFLFEYFSETQRNKGNFPGRFSGRQFSNSRSEMNVSTLELGDSALYLCASRGADTQYFGPGTRLTVL.

The chain uses TRBV20-1 and TRBJ2-7, with 7 bases aligning to TRBD1. Trimming cost V 1 base and J 6 bases; bases outside gene matches: 6. This CDR3 has 13 residues. Per the germline V gene, CDR1 is DFQATT and CDR2 is SNEGSKA (reference sequence). The CDR3 spells CSARGQQGREQYF. CDR3 bases: TGCAGTGCTAGAGGCCAACAGGGGCGCGAGCAGTACTTC.

The chain combines TRBV6-6 with TRBJ2-3, with TRBD2 as a possible D gene (7 bases). The germline V and J ends were trimmed by 6 bases and 4 bases, with 17 bases remaining between them. The CDR3 has 15 amino acids. Germline CDR1 and CDR2: MNHNY and SVGAGI (reference sequence). The CDR3 DNA is TGTGCCAGCAGGGCGGCGGGGGCTGGGGCAGATACGCAGTATTTT. Its protein is CASRAAGAGADTQYF.

This chain joins TRBV29-1 and TRBJ2-5; 8 positions agree with TRBD2. The germline gives CDR1 SQVTM, CDR2 ANQGSEA. This CDR3 is built from 16 residues. The CDR3 DNA sequence: TGCAGTGCTAGGTCTGGACTAGCAGGCCTGCAAGAGACCCAGTACTTC. Translation: CSARSGLAGLQETQYF.

In its sample, this clonotype was seen many times. The J gene is TRBJ1-5, the V gene TRBV20-1, with D perhaps matching TRBD1 (5 bases). The germline V gene has CDR1 DFQATT and CDR2 SNEGSKA (reference sequence). This CDR3 is 13 amino acids long. V was pared by 5 bases and J by 1 base, with 9 bases between. CDR3 nucleotides: TGCAGTGCTCCACGACAGAGCAATCAGCCCCAGCATTTT. Its translation: CSAPRQSNQPQHF.

This clonotype was counted many times. The chain uses TRBV4-1 and TRBJ2-3, with D unclear. The germline V gene encodes CDR1 MGHRA and CDR2 YSYEKL. Trimming took off 3 bases at V and 0 bases at J, with 16 bases between the two ends. This CDR3 has 17 amino acids. The CDR3 DNA reads as TGCGCCAGCAGCCAGTCATCGCCCACGATAAGCACAGATACGCAGTATTTT. Its translation is CASSQSSPTISTDTQYF.

To note about this clonotype: A much larger clone differs from this one at a single base, so this may be a read error. The V call is TRBV20-1, the J call TRBJ1-1; the D is unclear. Germline CDR1 is DFQATT and CDR2 is SNEGSKA (reference sequence). This CDR3 has 13 residues. CDR3 amino acids: CSASDWGNTEASF. In DNA form, the CDR3 reads TGCAGTGCTAGCGACTGGGGAAACACTGAAGCTTCCTTT.

The chain couples TRBV4-2 to TRBJ2-7; 7 bases line up with TRBD2. Germline loops: CDR1 LGHNA, CDR2 YNFKEQ. The CDR3 is made up of 15 amino acids. The trim removed 4 bases at V and 0 bases at J, leaving 6 bases unmatched. CDR3 protein: CASSPVGGGSYEQYF. The CDR3 nucleotides are TGTGCCAGCAGCCCAGTGGGGGGGGGCTCCTACGAGCAGTACTTC.

The rearrangement links TRBV6-4 to TRBJ2-7, with TRBD2 matching 7 bases. This CDR3 contains 13 residues. The V segment lost 6 bases and the J segment 3 bases; nucleotides outside the gene matches: 5. CDR1 is MRHNA, CDR2 SNTAGT, per germline. CDR3 nucleotides: TGTGCCAGCAGGGGGGGGGGGGGCTACGAGCAGTACTTC. Amino acids: CASRGGGGYEQYF.